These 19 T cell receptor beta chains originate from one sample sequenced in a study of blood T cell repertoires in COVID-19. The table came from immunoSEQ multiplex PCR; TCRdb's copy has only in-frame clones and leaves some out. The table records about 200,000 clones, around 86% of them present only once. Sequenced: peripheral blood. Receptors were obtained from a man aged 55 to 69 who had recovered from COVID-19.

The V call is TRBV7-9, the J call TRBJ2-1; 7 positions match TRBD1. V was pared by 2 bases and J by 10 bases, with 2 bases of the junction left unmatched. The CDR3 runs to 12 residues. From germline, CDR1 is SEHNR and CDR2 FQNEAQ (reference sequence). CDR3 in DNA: TGTGCCAGCAGCTTAACAGGGGTCGAGCAGTTCTTC. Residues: CASSLTGVEQFF.

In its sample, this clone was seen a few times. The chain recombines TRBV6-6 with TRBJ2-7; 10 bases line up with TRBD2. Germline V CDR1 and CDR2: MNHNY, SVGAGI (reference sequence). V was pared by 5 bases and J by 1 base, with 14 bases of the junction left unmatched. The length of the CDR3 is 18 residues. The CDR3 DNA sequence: TGTGCCAGCAGTCCCCTTTCGCCAGCGGGGGGGCGGTCCTACGAGCAGTACTTC. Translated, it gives CASSPLSPAGGRSYEQYF.

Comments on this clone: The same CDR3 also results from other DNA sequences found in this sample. The CDR3 sequence: CASSPNGNTEAFF. The DNA of the CDR3 is TGTGCCAGCTCACCGAACGGTAACACTGAAGCTTTCTTT. V usage is TRBV18 and J usage is TRBJ1-1, with no clear D. V was trimmed by 3 bases and J by 2 bases, leaving 7 bases between them. The CDR3 consists of 13 residues. Germline V gene sequence: CDR1 KGHSH, CDR2 LQKENI.

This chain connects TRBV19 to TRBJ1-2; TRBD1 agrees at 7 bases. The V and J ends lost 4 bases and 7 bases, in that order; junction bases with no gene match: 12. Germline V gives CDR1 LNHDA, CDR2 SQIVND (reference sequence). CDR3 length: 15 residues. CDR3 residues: CASSTPGTERSGYTF. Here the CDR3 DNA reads TGTGCCAGTAGTACGCCCGGGACAGAGCGAAGTGGCTACACCTTC.

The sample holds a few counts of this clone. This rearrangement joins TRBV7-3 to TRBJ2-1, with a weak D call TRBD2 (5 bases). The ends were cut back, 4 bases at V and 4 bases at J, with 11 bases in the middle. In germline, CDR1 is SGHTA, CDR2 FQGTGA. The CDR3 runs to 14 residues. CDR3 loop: CASSYGLTYNEQFF. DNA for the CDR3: TGTGCCAGCAGCTATGGACTGACTTACAATGAGCAGTTCTTC.

The CDR3 is CASSPGQGTGNTIYF. CDR3 coding DNA: TGTGCCAGCAGCCCCGGACAGGGGACTGGAAACACCATATATTTT. The genes are TRBV5-4 and TRBJ1-3, with 9 bases matching TRBD1. Per germline, CDR1 SGHNT and CDR2 YYREEE (reference sequence). The J segment lost 2 bases and the V segment lost 4 bases, leaving 4 bases of the junction unmatched. The CDR3 totals 15 residues.

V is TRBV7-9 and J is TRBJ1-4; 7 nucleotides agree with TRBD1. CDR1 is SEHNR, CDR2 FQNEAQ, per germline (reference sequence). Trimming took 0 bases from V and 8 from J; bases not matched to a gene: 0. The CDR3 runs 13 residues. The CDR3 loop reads CASSLAGQEKLFF. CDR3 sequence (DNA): TGTGCCAGCAGCTTAGCGGGACAGGAAAAACTGTTTTTT.

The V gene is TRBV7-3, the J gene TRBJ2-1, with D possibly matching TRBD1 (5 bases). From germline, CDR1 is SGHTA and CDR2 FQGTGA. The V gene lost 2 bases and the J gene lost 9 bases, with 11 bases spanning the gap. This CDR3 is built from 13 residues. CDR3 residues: CASSLGAPGEQFF. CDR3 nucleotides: TGTGCCAGCAGCTTAGGGGCCCCGGGTGAGCAGTTCTTC.

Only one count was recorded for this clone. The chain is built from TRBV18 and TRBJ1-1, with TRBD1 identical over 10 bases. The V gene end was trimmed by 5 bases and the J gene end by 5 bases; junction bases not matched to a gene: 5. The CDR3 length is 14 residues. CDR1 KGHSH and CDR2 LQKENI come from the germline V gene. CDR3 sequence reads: CASSGRQGATEAFF. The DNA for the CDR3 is TGTGCCAGCTCAGGGAGACAGGGGGCTACTGAAGCTTTCTTT.

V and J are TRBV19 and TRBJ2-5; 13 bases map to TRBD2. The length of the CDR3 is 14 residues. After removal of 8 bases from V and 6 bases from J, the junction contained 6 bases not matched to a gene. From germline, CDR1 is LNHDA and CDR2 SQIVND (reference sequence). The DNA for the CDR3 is TGTGCCAGTCGGACTAGCGGGAGTGTGAAGACCCAGTACTTC. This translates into CASRTSGSVKTQYF.

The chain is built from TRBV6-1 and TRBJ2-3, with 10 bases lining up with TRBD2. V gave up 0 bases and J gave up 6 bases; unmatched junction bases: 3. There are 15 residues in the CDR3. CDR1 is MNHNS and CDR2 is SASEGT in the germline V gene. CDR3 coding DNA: TGTGCCAGCAGTGAAGCGCTAGCGGGAGCTGATACGCAGTATTTT. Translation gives CASSEALAGADTQYF.

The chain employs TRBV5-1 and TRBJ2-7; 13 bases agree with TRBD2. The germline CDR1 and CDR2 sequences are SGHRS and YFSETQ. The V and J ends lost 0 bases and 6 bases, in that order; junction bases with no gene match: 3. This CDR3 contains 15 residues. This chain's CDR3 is CASSLGLAGGLEQYF. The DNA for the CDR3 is TGCGCCAGCAGCTTGGGACTAGCGGGAGGTCTCGAGCAGTACTTC.

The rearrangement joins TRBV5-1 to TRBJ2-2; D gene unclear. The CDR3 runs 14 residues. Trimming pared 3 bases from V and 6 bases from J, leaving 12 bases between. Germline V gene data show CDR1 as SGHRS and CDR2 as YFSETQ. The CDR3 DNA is TGCGCCAGCAGCTACATCGACATAGCCGGGGAGCTGTTTTTT. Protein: CASSYIDIAGELFF.

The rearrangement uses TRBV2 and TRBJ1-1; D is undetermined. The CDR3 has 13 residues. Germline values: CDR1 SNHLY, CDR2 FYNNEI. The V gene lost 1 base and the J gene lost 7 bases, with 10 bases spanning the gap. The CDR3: CASSEGPSFEAFF. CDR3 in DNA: TGTGCCAGCAGTGAAGGCCCGAGCTTTGAAGCTTTCTTT.

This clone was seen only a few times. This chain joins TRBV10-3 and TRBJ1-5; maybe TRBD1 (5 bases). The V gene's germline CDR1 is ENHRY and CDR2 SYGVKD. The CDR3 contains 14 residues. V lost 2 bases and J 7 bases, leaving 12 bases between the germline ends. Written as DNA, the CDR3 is TGTGCCATCAGTGAGGCTGGGAGGGACCAGCCCCAGCATTTT. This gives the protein CAISEAGRDQPQHF.

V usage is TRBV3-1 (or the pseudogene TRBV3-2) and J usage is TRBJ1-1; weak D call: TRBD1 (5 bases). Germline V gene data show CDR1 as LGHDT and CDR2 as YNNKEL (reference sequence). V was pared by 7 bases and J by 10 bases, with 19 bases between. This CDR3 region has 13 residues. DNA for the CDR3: TGTGCCAGCACTAAGGATCAGGCGGGGGGAGCTTTCTTT. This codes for CASTKDQAGGAFF.

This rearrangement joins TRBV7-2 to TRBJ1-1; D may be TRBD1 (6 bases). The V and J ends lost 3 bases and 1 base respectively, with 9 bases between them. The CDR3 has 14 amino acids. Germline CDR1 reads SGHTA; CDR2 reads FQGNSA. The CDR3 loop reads CASSFDRRNTEAFF. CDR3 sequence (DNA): TGTGCCAGCAGCTTTGACAGGAGGAACACTGAAGCTTTCTTT.

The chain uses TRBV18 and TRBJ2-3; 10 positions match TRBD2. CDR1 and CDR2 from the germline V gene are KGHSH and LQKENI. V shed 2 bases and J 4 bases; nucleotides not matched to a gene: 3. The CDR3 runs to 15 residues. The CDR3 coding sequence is TGTGCCAGCTCACCAACCGGGACTAGCGCAGATACGCAGTATTTT. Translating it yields CASSPTGTSADTQYF.

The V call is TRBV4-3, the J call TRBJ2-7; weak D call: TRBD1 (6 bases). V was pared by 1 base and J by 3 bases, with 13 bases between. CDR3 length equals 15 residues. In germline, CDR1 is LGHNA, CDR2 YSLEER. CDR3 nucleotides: TGCGCCAGCAGCCAAGGCCTACAGGGAAACTACGAGCAGTACTTC. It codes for CASSQGLQGNYEQYF.